This T cell receptor (beta chain) was recorded in a study of blood T cell repertoires in COVID-19. The length of the CDR3 is 11 residues. The V gene's germline CDR1 is LNHNV and CDR2 YYDKDF (reference sequence). Sequencing was performed with immunoSEQ multiplex PCR; in TCRdb, only in-frame clones are kept and a portion is missing. The table has roughly 260,000 clones, about four fifths seen once. This clone has just a few counts. A read error may account for a junction end that differs from germline. Sample: peripheral blood. The sequence came from a woman between 18 and 30 years old with acute or convalescent COVID-19. The V and J genes are TRBV15 and TRBJ1-1; D uncertain. The CDR3 spells CATSKEGTIVF. The CDR3 nucleotides are TGTGCCACCAGCAAGGAGGGTACGATAGTCTTT.